These 25 T cell receptor beta chains were sequenced from one sample in a study of blood T cell repertoires in COVID-19. Generated by immunoSEQ multiplex PCR, the TCRdb table keeps only in-frame clones and is missing some. The profile shows 130,000 to 150,000 clones, roughly 84% of them singletons. Material: peripheral blood. The receptors here all came from a human donor in a cohort sampled during active COVID-19.

The chain carries TRBV7-9 and TRBJ1-1, with a possible D match to TRBD1 (5 bases). V was pared by 5 bases and J by 1 base, with 8 bases between. This CDR3 contains 13 residues. The germline gives CDR1 SEHNR, CDR2 FQNEAQ (reference sequence). The CDR3 bases are TGTGCCAGCAGCCAAACAGGGAACACTGAAGCTTTCTTT. This gives the protein CASSQTGNTEAFF.

This chain links TRBV28 with TRBJ2-7; 7 nucleotides line up with TRBD1. The CDR3 consists of 15 residues. Trimming cost V 5 bases and J 3 bases; bases outside gene matches: 10. Germline-derived CDR1 and CDR2 are MDHEN and SYDVKM. This CDR3 is CASSPPGRGYYEQYF. DNA for the CDR3: TGTGCCAGCAGTCCCCCGGGCAGGGGGTACTACGAGCAGTACTTC.

The chain carries TRBV5-4 and TRBJ1-1, with 9 bases fitting TRBD1. V lost 4 bases to trimming and J lost 1 base; unmatched junction nucleotides: 2. Germline-derived CDR1 and CDR2 are SGHNT and YYREEE (reference sequence). The CDR3 length is 14 residues. The CDR3 spells CASSKGQGNTEAFF. The CDR3, as DNA: TGTGCCAGCAGCAAGGGACAGGGGAACACTGAAGCTTTCTTT.

V is TRBV15 and J is TRBJ1-1; D uncertain. V was pared by 0 bases and J by 4 bases, with 9 bases between. CDR1 and CDR2 from the germline V gene are LNHNV and YYDKDF (reference sequence). This CDR3 is 14 amino acids long. CDR3 coding DNA: TGTGCCACCAGCAGAGAACGTGGAGTCACTGAAGCTTTCTTT. Protein product: CATSRERGVTEAFF.

This rearrangement joins TRBV18 to TRBJ1-3, with D unclear. The CDR3 runs 16 residues. V lost 0 bases and J 1 base, leaving 10 bases between the germline ends. Germline lookup yields CDR1 KGHSH and CDR2 LQKENI. CDR3 loop: CASSPPDFWSGNTIYF. In nucleotides, the CDR3 is TGTGCCAGCTCACCACCGGACTTTTGGTCTGGAAACACCATATATTTT.

The chain carries TRBV7-2 and TRBJ1-2; tentatively, D is TRBD1 (5 bases). Germline assignment: CDR1 SGHTA and CDR2 FQGNSA. This CDR3 has 14 residues. V lost 5 bases, J lost 7 bases, and 17 bases lay in between. The CDR3 sequence: CASSLQGGRVGYTF. The DNA for the CDR3 is TGTGCCAGCAGCCTTCAGGGTGGACGGGTTGGCTACACCTTC. The full variable domain, its missing parts supplied by reference TRBV7-2 and TRBJ1-2, is GAGVSQSPSNKVTEKGKDVELRCDPISGHTALYWYRQSLGQGLEFLIYFQGNSAPDKSGLPSDRFSAERTGGSVSTLTIQRTQQEDSAVYLCASSLQGGRVGYTFGSGTRLTVV.

The chain uses TRBV6-2 or TRBV6-3 and TRBJ2-5; D perhaps matches TRBD1 (5 bases). The V end was cut by 2 bases, the J end by 3 bases, with 13 bases between. This CDR3 is built from 15 residues. Germline CDR1 MNHEY, CDR2 SVGEGT. The CDR3 reads CASSYLDSAKETQYF. The CDR3 DNA follows: TGTGCCAGCAGTTACCTCGACAGCGCTAAAGAGACCCAGTACTTC.

The sample holds one count of this clone. V usage is TRBV15 and J usage is TRBJ2-4; TRBD1 is a possible D gene (6 bases). In germline, CDR1 is LNHNV, CDR2 YYDKDF (reference sequence). CDR3 length equals 15 residues. V was shortened by 1 base and J by 4 bases, with 11 bases between the two germline ends. The CDR3: CATSRVDRLKNIQYF. CDR3 bases: TGTGCCACCAGCAGAGTGGACAGACTAAAAAACATTCAGTACTTC.

The chain couples TRBV27 to TRBJ1-1; TRBD1 might be the D (5 bases). The V end lost 1 base, the J end lost 0 bases, and 15 bases lay between the germline ends. CDR3 size: 17 residues. Germline assignment: CDR1 MNHEY and CDR2 SMNVEV (reference sequence). The CDR3 nucleotides read TGTGCCAGCAGTTTATTCGGGGGGACGGAGATGAACACTGAAGCTTTCTTT. Amino acid sequence: CASSLFGGTEMNTEAFF.

V is TRBV5-5 and J is TRBJ2-5; 7 bases line up with TRBD2. V trimming: 6 bases; J trimming: 1 base; junction bases outside the gene matches: 3. Germline CDR1 reads SGHKS; CDR2 reads YYEKEE (reference sequence). This CDR3 has 13 amino acids. CDR3 sequence (DNA): TGTGCCAGCACCGTAGCGGGCCAAGAGACCCAGTACTTC. It codes for CASTVAGQETQYF. Full variable domain (remainder filled in from reference TRBV5-5 and TRBJ2-5): DAGVTQSPTHLIKTRGQQVTLRCSPISGHKSVSWYQQVLGQGPQFIFQYYEKEERGRGNFPDRFSARQFPNYSSELNVNALLLGDSALYLCASTVAGQETQYFGPGTRLLVL.

V gene TRBV28 combines with J gene TRBJ2-2; no clear D gene. V was trimmed by 2 bases and J by 2 bases, leaving 3 bases between them. CDR1 is MDHEN and CDR2 is SYDVKM in the germline V gene. The CDR3 covers 13 residues. The CDR3 reads CASSLLNTGELFF. In DNA form, the CDR3 reads TGTGCCAGCAGTTTACTAAACACCGGGGAGCTGTTTTTT.

The chain uses TRBV7-8 and TRBJ2-2, with 10 bases fitting TRBD1. V was pared by 3 bases and J by 7 bases, with 8 bases of the junction left unmatched. CDR1 and CDR2 (germline): SGHVS, FQNEAQ. The CDR3 sequence is 16 residues long. The CDR3 spells CASSLLGTGASGELFF. In DNA, the CDR3 is TGTGCCAGCAGCTTGCTAGGGACAGGGGCGAGCGGGGAGCTGTTTTTT.

This clone was recorded once. This CDR3 is CASRAGNTDTQYF. The CDR3 DNA reads TGTGCCAGCCGGGCGGGGAACACAGATACGCAGTATTTT. The V gene is TRBV7-2, the J gene TRBJ2-3; perhaps TRBD2 as D (6 bases). The CDR3 has 13 amino acids. Germline V CDR1 and CDR2: SGHTA, FQGNSA. The V end lost 8 bases, the J end lost 2 bases, and 11 bases lay between the germline ends. Supplemented by reference TRBV7-2 and TRBJ2-3, the full variable domain reads GAGVSQSPSNKVTEKGKDVELRCDPISGHTALYWYRQSLGQGLEFLIYFQGNSAPDKSGLPSDRFSAERTGGSVSTLTIQRTQQEDSAVYLCASRAGNTDTQYFGPGTRLTVL.

This chain links TRBV9 with TRBJ2-1, with 11 bases matching TRBD2. J lost 4 bases, V lost 3 bases, and 6 bases had no gene match. This CDR3 contains 16 residues. Germline assignment: CDR1 SGDLS and CDR2 YYNGEE. The CDR3 here is CASSAPGLAAYNEQFF. Written as DNA, the CDR3 is TGTGCCAGCAGCGCACCGGGACTAGCGGCTTACAATGAGCAGTTCTTC.

In this sample, this clone turned up a few times. This rearrangement joins TRBV13 to TRBJ1-5, with D possibly matching TRBD1 (6 bases). The germline CDR1 and CDR2 sequences are PRHDT and FYEKMQ (reference sequence). The CDR3 has 16 amino acids. Trimming removed 0 bases at V and 0 bases at J, with 9 bases between. The CDR3 bases are TGTGCCAGCAGCTTAGGTCGGGGGGCTAGCAATCAGCCCCAGCATTTT. Residues: CASSLGRGASNQPQHF.

The chain has TRBV9 and TRBJ2-3, with TRBD2 matching 8 bases. Germline CDR1 reads SGDLS; CDR2 reads YYNGEE. J lost 3 bases, V lost 0 bases, and 6 bases had no gene match. This CDR3 region has 16 residues. The DNA for the CDR3 is TGTGCCAGCAGCGTAGCCGGGGGGGCCATTACAGATACGCAGTATTTT. Encoded protein: CASSVAGGAITDTQYF.

The rearrangement uses TRBV2 and TRBJ2-1; 8 bases agree with TRBD1. V was pared by 6 bases and J by 1 base, with 20 bases of the junction left unmatched. Germline lookup yields CDR1 SNHLY and CDR2 FYNNEI. This CDR3 is 20 amino acids long. CDR3 sequence reads: CASRGGRGQGRLLSYNEQFF. The DNA for the CDR3 is TGTGCCAGCAGGGGGGGACGAGGACAGGGAAGATTGCTTTCCTACAATGAGCAGTTCTTC. Supplemented by reference TRBV2 and TRBJ2-1, the full variable domain reads EPEVTQTPSHQVTQMGQEVILRCVPISNHLYFYWYRQILGQKVEFLVSFYNNEISEKSEIFDDQFSVERPDGSNFTLKIRSTKLEDSAMYFCASRGGRGQGRLLSYNEQFFGPGTRLTVL.

The table lists this clone with a count of one. The chain joins TRBV28 to TRBJ2-1, with 8 nucleotides matching TRBD2. Germline lookup yields CDR1 MDHEN and CDR2 SYDVKM. There are 17 residues in the CDR3. The trim removed 5 bases at V and 8 bases at J, leaving 17 bases unmatched. DNA for the CDR3: TGTGCCAGCAGTCTAACCCCGGGAGCGGGGGTTGGGGATGAGCAGTTCTTC. It encodes CASSLTPGAGVGDEQFF.

This chain joins TRBV7-3 and TRBJ2-4, with D maybe TRBD1 (6 bases). The CDR3 loop spans 13 amino acids. In germline, CDR1 is SGHTA, CDR2 FQGTGA. The germline V and J ends were trimmed by 5 bases and 9 bases, with 14 bases remaining between them. The CDR3 bases are TGTGCCAGCAGCGCCGGCTTAGGGGGCATTCAGTACTTC. Its translation is CASSAGLGGIQYF.

The V call is TRBV19, the J call TRBJ2-3, with 13 nucleotides matching TRBD2. Germline CDR1 reads LNHDA; CDR2 reads SQIVND (reference sequence). The CDR3 contains 15 residues. J lost 7 bases, V lost 6 bases, and 7 bases had no gene match. The CDR3 bases are TGTGCCAGTAGCCCTAGGACTAGCGGGAGTTATACGCAGTATTTT. It translates to CASSPRTSGSYTQYF.

CDR3 amino acids: CATSAGGTQYF. The CDR3 DNA sequence: TGTGCCACCAGTGCCGGCGGTACGCAGTATTTT. The chain carries TRBV24-1 and TRBJ2-3; unclear D gene. This CDR3 spans 11 amino acids. Germline V gene lookup returns CDR1 KGHDR and CDR2 SFDVKD. The V end lost 5 bases, the J end lost 8 bases, and 7 bases lay between the germline ends.

This sequence joins TRBV2 and TRBJ2-4; TRBD2 might be the D (5 bases). Trimming cost V 6 bases and J 0 bases, with 9 bases left between them. The CDR3 loop spans 14 amino acids. CDR1 is SNHLY and CDR2 is FYNNEI in the germline V gene. CDR3 sequence reads: CASSIGLAKNIQYF. The CDR3 DNA is TGTGCCAGCAGCATTGGACTAGCCAAAAACATTCAGTACTTC. The full variable domain, its missing parts supplied by reference TRBV2 and TRBJ2-4, is EPEVTQTPSHQVTQMGQEVILRCVPISNHLYFYWYRQILGQKVEFLVSFYNNEISEKSEIFDDQFSVERPDGSNFTLKIRSTKLEDSAMYFCASSIGLAKNIQYFGAGTRLSVL.

This chain's CDR3 is CASSLGGTDGYTF. Here the CDR3 DNA reads TGTGCCAGCAGTTTAGGGGGGACAGATGGCTACACCTTC. V gene TRBV12-3 or TRBV12-4 combines with J gene TRBJ1-2; 7 bases align to TRBD1. CDR3 length equals 13 residues. V lost 1 base to trimming and J lost 6 bases; unmatched junction nucleotides: 2.

J is TRBJ2-5 and V is TRBV6-5; tentative D call: TRBD2 (6 bases). Per the germline V gene, CDR1 is MNHEY and CDR2 is SVGAGI. Trimming cost V 6 bases and J 2 bases, with 13 bases left between them. The CDR3 covers 14 residues. CDR3 loop: CASRRGGGQETQYF. The CDR3 DNA follows: TGTGCCAGCAGGAGGGGAGGTGGGCAAGAGACCCAGTACTTC.

V and J are TRBV30 and TRBJ2-5; TRBD2 agrees at 8 bases. The CDR3 loop spans 12 amino acids. Germline loops: CDR1 GTSNPN, CDR2 SVGIG (reference sequence). The V gene end was trimmed by 5 bases and the J gene end by 5 bases; junction bases not matched to a gene: 4. The CDR3 sequence is CAWGASGETQYF. The CDR3 DNA is TGTGCCTGGGGGGCTAGCGGGGAGACCCAGTACTTC. The entire variable domain, with the rest obtained from reference TRBV30 and TRBJ2-5, is as follows: SQTIHQWPATLVQPVGSPLSLECTVEGTSNPNLYWYRQAAGRGLQLLFYSVGIGQISSEVPQNLSASRPQDRQFILSSKKLLLSDSGFYLCAWGASGETQYFGPGTRLLVL.